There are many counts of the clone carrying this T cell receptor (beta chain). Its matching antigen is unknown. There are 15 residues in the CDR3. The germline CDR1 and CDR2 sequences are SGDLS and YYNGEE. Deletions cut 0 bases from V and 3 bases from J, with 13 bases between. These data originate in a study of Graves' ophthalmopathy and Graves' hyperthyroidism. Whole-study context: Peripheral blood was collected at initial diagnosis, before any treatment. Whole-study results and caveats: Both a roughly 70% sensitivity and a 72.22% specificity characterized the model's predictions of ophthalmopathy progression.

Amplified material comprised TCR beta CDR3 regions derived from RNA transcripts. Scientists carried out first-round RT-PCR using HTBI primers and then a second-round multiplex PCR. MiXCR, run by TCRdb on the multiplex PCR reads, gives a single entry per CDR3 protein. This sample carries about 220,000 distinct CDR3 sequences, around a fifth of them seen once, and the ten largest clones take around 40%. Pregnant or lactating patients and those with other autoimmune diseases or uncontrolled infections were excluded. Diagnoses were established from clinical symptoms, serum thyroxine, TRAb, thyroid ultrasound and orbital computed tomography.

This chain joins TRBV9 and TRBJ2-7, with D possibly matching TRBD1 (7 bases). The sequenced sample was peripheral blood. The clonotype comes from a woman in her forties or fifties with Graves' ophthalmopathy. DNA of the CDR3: TGTGCCAGCAGCGTAGGCGGGGACAGAGGCTACGAGCAGTACTTC. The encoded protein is CASSVGGDRGYEQYF.